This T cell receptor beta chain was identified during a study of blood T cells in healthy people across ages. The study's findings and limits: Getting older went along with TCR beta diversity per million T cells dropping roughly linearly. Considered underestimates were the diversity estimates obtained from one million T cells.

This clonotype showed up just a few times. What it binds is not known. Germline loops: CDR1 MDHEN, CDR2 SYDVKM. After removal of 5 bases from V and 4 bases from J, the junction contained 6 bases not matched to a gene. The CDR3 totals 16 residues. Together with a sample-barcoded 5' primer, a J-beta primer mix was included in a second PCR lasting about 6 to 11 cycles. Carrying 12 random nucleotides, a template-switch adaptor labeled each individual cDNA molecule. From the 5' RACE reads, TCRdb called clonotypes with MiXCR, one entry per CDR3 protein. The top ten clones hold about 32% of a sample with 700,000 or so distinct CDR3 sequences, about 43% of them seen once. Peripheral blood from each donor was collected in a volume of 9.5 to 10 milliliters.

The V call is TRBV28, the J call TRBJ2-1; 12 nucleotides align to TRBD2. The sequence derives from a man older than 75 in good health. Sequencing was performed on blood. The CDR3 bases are TGTGCCAGCAGTACGACTAGCGGGAGTGCGTACAATGAGCAGTTCTTC. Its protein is CASSTTSGSAYNEQFF.